This T cell receptor beta chain is from a study of cytomegalovirus exposure and HLA in healthy donors (dated by TCRdb to 2017 to 2019). Context from the whole study: An earlier analysis of 550 to 700 of the donors reported about 290 Gb of sequence data and around 110 million unique TCR beta sequences from about 179 million T cells. Five DR-DQ haplotypes were handled as single units for association and clustering because linkage in the cohort was strong. A later analysis re-examined previously published TCR beta repertoires from over 500 donors and added high-resolution HLA genotyping to investigate patterns of TCR occurrence. Typing coverage varied by locus: roughly 629-640 donors for A, B, C, DRB1 and DQB1; roughly 520 for DQA1; more than 600 for DPA1; roughly 450 for DPB1. A later genetic analysis used genome-wide SNP genotypes for 398 of the 666 donors, treating that subset as a discovery cohort. The study profiled the T cell repertoires of hundreds of subjects by immunosequencing and related them to cytomegalovirus serostatus. The study aimed to test whether signatures of past pathogen exposure could be identified by cataloging public T cell receptors. Along with the approximately 650-subject first cohort, a separate validation cohort of over a hundred different subjects was used. Class I and class II HLA loci were covered by the typing at four-digit resolution. Among a few hundred genotyped donors of the cohort, an average of approximately 230,000 unique TCR beta nucleotide sequences were sequenced per donor, roughly 20% of them non-productive. Among the 398 genotyped donors, around 81% belonged to the genetic ancestry cluster associated with self-reported Caucasian donors. All discovery cohort repertoires had been generated using a single sequencing platform. Donor age, sex, ethnicity and CMV serostatus were compiled together with the repertoire data. To decide whether each TCR beta V gene segment behaved as functional or pseudogenic, an earlier analysis of approximately 620 of the donors relied on high-throughput TCR beta sequencing. Roughly 300 gigabases of sequencing data and approximately 84 million unique TCR sequences were included in an early release covering several hundred HLA-typed donors. To predict cytomegalovirus infection status, the study brought together high-throughput TCR immunosequencing, statistical association of individual TCRs with disease status, and machine learning. Rather than drawing on any new phenotypic data, the later analysis identified candidate immune exposures from TCR beta sequences and the way those sequences occurred across donors. Overall results and qualifications from the work: The classifier was reported to diagnose cytomegalovirus status with high specificity and sensitivity in both the original cohort and the validation cohort. CMV serostatus was the only immune exposure information available for the cohort. In the study, around 150 TCR beta chains were listed as associated with cytomegalovirus. A later analysis found that most CMV-associated TCR beta chains appeared HLA-restricted, with HLA associations seemingly driven largely by CMV exposure. According to a later analysis, parvovirus B19, influenza, CMV and Epstein-Barr virus appeared linked to several top co-occurrence clusters. In an earlier analysis of 587 of the donors, most TCR beta V segments appeared in productive rearrangements about 90% or about 30% of the time, broadly matching IMGT annotations. A few of the identified cytomegalovirus-associated TCR beta chains were confirmed in vitro to be specific for cytomegalovirus antigens. Most TCR sequences were observed very rarely across donors, whereas some public TCRs were present in many individuals. Because counts were too low, approximately 15 rarely observed V segments, including chromosome 9 orphons, were excluded from the earlier analysis of a few hundred of the donors. According to the authors, the approach could potentially be generalized to other disease states and immunological phenotypes. A further reported finding was that TCR beta sequences accurately predicted the HLA-A and HLA-B alleles for most subjects in the first cohort. In a later genetic analysis, fewer N-insertions in productive TCRs were reported among donors in an Asian-associated ancestry cluster than the roughly 640-donor mean. In a later analysis, HLA-associated TCR beta chains showed more clonal expansion and lower generation probabilities than non-associated chains that were equally common. The presence/absence analyses assumed that sequencing depth was roughly uniform across donors, and that assumption may not be true. In this cohort, only TCR beta chains were sequenced, and detectable features were limited by the absence of alpha or paired-chain data. A later analysis associated approximately 17,000 TCR beta sequences with specific HLA alleles at a false discovery rate of 0.05. A later genetic analysis associated a missense DCLRE1C variant with V-gene and J-gene trimming of TCR beta chains, and an independent cohort replicated the association. A group of highly shared sequence variants was considered likely to be a technical artifact of the sequencing pipeline. In a later analysis, the rate of TCR association differed among HLA loci, with DRB1 alleles having the most associated TCRs and HLA-C alleles having the fewest. Correlated functional status among segregating V segments might reflect linkage disequilibrium, but an unknown experimental factor could not be ruled out. When HLA alleles, especially DR and DQ, strongly co-occurred, attributing TCR associations to individual alleles was difficult. HLA typing was unavailable for some donors at each locus, so association tests used only the typed subset.

The cohort consisted of 650 to 850 healthy bone marrow donors. Cohort members were all nominally healthy when sampled, although unrecorded immune exposures were likely present. The donor tested CMV seronegative and was one of the 352 seronegative cohort members. Every donor gave a peripheral blood sample, and the peripheral blood mononuclear cells from that sample were used for TCR beta sequencing. The Qiagen DNeasy Blood Extraction Kit was used to extract genomic DNA from the blood cell samples. On this clone itself: Its antigen has not been determined. No base qualities exist here, and no much larger clone lies one base off it.

Receptor amplification or capture employed the immunoSEQ multiplex PCR assay. For the multiplex PCR, a mixture combining 60 forward primers for TCR Vbeta segments and 13 reverse primers for TCR Jbeta segments was used. The CDR3 region of rearranged TCR beta genes was amplified from genomic DNA with a multiplex PCR assay. The amplified TCR beta libraries were sequenced on the Illumina HiSeq System as 87-base-pair reads. The published analysis was carried out like this. In a later analysis, roughly 80 million unique TCR beta chains were counted across the 666 repertoires, and roughly 10 million of these chains were shared by at least two donors. To remove PCR and sequencing errors, raw reads were error-corrected and collapsed into unique sequences using a nearest-neighbor algorithm that merged closely related sequences. CDR3 sequences were aligned to IMGT reference sequences to assign V, D and J gene segments. Each retained sequence needed at least a six-nucleotide match to both a V gene segment and a J gene segment. A rearrangement counted as productive if the CDR3 had no stop codons and remained in frame with V and J, and every other rearrangement counted as non-productive. Following IMGT convention, CDR3 was defined as the stretch from the second conserved V-encoded cysteine up to the conserved J-encoded phenylalanine. Sequences without an unambiguous match to a single V gene segment were excluded from the earlier analysis of 450 to 750 of the donors. In an earlier analysis of more than 500 of the donors, a V segment was called functional when productive rearrangements were above 56.7%, and segregating when the standard deviation between donors exceeded 5%. A statistical classification framework was built to diagnose cytomegalovirus status from the catalog of TCR beta chain sequences. In a later analysis, V and J genes were assigned by comparing TCR nucleotide sequences against IMGT/GENE-DB human TR gene sequences. The TCRdist pipeline was used in a later analysis to assign CDR3 sequences and most-parsimonious VDJ recombination scenarios. A later analysis defined each TCR beta chain by its CDR3 amino acid sequence plus V-gene family, and excluded reads lacking a unique V-gene family. In a later analysis, around 600 highly shared, low-generation-probability nucleotide sequences were removed to address suspected cross-contamination and a sequencing artifact. In a later analysis, a clonal expansion index for each public chain was calculated from normalized within-repertoire ranks of inferred template counts. A later analysis computed generation probabilities with a VDJ recombination model fitted to out-of-frame rearrangements, and checked the results against IGoR. Hypergeometric tests were used in a later analysis to score TCR-TCR, TCR-HLA and TCR-CMV co-occurrence, with a repertoire-size bias correction applied to the TCR pairs. A later analysis estimated false discovery rates by permuting HLA or CMV assignments 20 times. In a later analysis, co-occurring TCRs were grouped using DBSCAN, with TCRdist sequence similarity added in when clustering inside HLA-allele-positive subsets. For co-occurrence clustering, repertoires with fewer than 30,000 or more than 120,000 public chains were excluded, along with five or six repertoires with anomalous nucleotide sharing. TCRdb re-hosts the immuneACCESS table, in-frame sequences only. Its copies lack some clones; in the studies checked, an unresolved V gene accounts for under half of them, and the cause for the rest is not known. That table furnishes V, J and clone size, whereas the DNA furnished D and trimming. The sample table shows roughly 160,000 clones, and about two thirds are seen once. The top ten clones comprise 2.8% of the sample.

This receptor was obtained from a woman aged 25 to 39 in good health and CMV-seronegative. The material sequenced was PBMCs.

CDR3 protein: CASSLSSGIISYEQYF. The sequence in DNA is TGTGCCAGCAGCTTGTCGTCGGGTATTATATCCTACGAGCAGTACTTC. Recombination linked TRBV5-4 to TRBJ2-7; the D gene identity is not certain. From the cysteine through the phenylalanine, the CDR3 covers 16 amino acids. The CDR3 DNA has 48 bases and is translated from base 1. The germline V gene (reference sequence) specifies SGHNT as CDR1 and YYREEE as CDR2. Trimming takes 1 base from V and 1 base from J, and the germline ends sit 15 bases apart.